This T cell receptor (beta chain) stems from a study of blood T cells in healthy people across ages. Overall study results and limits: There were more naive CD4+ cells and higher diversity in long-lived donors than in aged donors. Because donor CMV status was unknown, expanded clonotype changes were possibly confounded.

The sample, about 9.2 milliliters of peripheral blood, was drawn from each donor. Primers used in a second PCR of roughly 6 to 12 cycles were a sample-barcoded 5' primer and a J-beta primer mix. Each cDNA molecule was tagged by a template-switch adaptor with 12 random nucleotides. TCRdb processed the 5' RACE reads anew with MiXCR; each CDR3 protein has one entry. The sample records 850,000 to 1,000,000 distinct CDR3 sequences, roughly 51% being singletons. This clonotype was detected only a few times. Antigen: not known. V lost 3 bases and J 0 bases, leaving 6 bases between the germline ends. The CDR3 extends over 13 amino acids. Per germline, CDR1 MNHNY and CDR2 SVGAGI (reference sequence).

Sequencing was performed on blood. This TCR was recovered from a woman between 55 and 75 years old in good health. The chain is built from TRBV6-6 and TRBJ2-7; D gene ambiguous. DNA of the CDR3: TGTGCCAGCAGTTATAAGGGCTCCTACGAGCAGTACTTC. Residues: CASSYKGSYEQYF.